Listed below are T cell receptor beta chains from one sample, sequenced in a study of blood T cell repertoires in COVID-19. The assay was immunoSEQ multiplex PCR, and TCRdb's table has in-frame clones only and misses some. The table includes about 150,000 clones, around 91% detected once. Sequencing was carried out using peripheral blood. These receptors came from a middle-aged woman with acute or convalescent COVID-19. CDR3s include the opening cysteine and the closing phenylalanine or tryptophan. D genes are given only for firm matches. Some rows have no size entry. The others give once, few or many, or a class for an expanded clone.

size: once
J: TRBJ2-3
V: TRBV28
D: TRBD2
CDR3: CASSLFIGTNTDTQYF
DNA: TGTGCCAGCAGTCTCTTTATAGGGACTAACACAGATACGCAGTATTTT

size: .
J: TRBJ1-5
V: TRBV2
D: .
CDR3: CASSESGNSNQPQHF
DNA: TGTGCCAGCAGTGAATCCGGGAATAGCAATCAGCCCCAGCATTTT

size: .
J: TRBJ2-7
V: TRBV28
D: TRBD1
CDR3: CASIGSGTGTLEQYF
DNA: TGTGCCAGCATAGGTTCCGGGACAGGGACCTTGGAGCAGTACTTC

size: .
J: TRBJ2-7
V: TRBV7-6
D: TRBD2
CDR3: CASSLRTSGTYEQYF
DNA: TGTGCCAGCAGCCTGAGGACTAGCGGGACCTACGAGCAGTACTTC

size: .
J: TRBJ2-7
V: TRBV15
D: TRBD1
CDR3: CATSKDRGRNEQYF
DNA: TGTGCCACCAGCAAGGACAGGGGGCGCAACGAGCAGTACTTC

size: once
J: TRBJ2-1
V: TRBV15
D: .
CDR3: CATSNGERDNEQFF
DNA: TGTGCCACCAGCAATGGGGAGCGGGACAATGAGCAGTTCTTC

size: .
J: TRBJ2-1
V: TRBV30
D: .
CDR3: CAWSLTGSSYNEQFF
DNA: TGTGCCTGGAGTCTAACGGGGAGCTCCTACAATGAGCAGTTCTTC

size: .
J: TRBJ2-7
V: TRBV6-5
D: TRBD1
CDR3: CASTPPTGLYEQYF
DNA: TGTGCCAGCACCCCCCCGACAGGGCTCTACGAGCAGTACTTC

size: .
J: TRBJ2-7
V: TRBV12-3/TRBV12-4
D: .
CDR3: CASSFGTSYEQYF
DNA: TGTGCCAGCAGTTTTGGGACTTCTTACGAGCAGTACTTC

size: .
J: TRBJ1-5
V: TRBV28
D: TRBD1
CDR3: CASSLSRGDNQPQHF
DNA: TGTGCCAGCAGTTTATCCAGGGGGGACAATCAGCCCCAGCATTTT

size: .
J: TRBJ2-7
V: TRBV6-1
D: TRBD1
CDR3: CASRDDRVSYEQYF
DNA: TGTGCCAGCAGGGACGACAGGGTTTCCTACGAGCAGTACTTC

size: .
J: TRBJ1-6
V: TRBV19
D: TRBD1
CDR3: CASSRTTGGNSPLHF
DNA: TGTGCCAGTAGTAGGACGACAGGGGGCAATTCACCCCTCCACTTT

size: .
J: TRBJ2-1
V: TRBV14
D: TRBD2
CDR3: CASSQDLTSGRYYNEQFF
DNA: TGTGCCAGCAGCCAAGATCTAACTAGCGGGAGGTATTACAATGAGCAGTTCTTC

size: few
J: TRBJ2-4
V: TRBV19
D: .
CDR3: CASSPMITRRNIQYF
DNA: TGTGCCAGTAGTCCCATGATTACTAGGCGAAACATTCAGTACTTC

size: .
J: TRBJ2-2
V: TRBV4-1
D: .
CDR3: CASSRETRPANTGELFF
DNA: TGCGCCAGCAGCCGTGAGACTAGACCCGCGAACACCGGGGAGCTGTTTTTT

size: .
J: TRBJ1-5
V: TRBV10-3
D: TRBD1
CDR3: CAISRQGGNQPQHF
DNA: TGTGCCATCAGCAGACAGGGAGGTAATCAGCCCCAGCATTTT

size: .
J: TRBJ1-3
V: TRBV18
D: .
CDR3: CASSQSTDYGNTIYF
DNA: TGTGCCAGCTCGCAAAGCACAGACTACGGAAACACCATATATTTT

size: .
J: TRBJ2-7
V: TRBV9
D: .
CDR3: CASSVSLTDEQYF
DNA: TGTGCCAGCAGCGTCTCCCTTACGGACGAGCAGTACTTC

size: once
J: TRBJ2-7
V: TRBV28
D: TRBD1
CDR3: CASSRGDRGTYEQYF
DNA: TGTGCCAGCAGTCGCGGGGACAGGGGTACCTACGAGCAGTACTTC

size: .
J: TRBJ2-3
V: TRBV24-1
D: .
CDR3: CATSDLRGRTDTQYF
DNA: TGTGCCACCAGTGATTTACGAGGGCGCACAGATACGCAGTATTTT

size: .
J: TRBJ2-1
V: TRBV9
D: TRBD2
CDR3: CASSAGTSRYNEQFF
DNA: TGTGCCAGCAGCGCCGGGACTAGCAGATACAATGAGCAGTTCTTC

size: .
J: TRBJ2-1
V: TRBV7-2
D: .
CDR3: CASSLASSYNEQFF
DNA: TGTGCCAGCAGCTTAGCCAGCTCCTACAATGAGCAGTTCTTC

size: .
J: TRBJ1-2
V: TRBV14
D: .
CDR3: CASSQGDSANYGYTF
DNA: TGTGCCAGCAGCCAAGGTGATAGCGCTAACTATGGCTACACCTTC

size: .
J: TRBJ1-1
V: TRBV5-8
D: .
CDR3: CASSLLMVMNTEAFF
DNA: TGTGCCAGCAGCTTGCTAATGGTTATGAACACTGAAGCTTTCTTT

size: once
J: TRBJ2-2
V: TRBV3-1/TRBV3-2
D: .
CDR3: CASRSTGTGELFF
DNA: TGTGCCAGCAGGTCAACAGGCACCGGGGAGCTGTTTTTT

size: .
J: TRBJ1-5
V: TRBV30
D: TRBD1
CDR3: CAWSAGQPPRPQHF
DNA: TGTGCCTGGAGTGCGGGACAGCCCCCTCGGCCCCAGCATTTT

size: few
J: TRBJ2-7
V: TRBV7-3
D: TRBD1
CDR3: CASRTGGYEQYF
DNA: TGTGCCAGCAGGACAGGGGGCTACGAGCAGTACTTC

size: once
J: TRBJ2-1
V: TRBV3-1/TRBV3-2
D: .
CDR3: CASSQDEIAYNEQFF
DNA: TGTGCCAGCAGCCAAGACGAAATAGCATACAATGAGCAGTTCTTC

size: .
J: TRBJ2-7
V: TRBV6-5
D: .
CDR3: CASSYSTWGVGEQYF
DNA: TGTGCCAGCAGTTACTCGACGTGGGGGGTAGGCGAGCAGTACTTC

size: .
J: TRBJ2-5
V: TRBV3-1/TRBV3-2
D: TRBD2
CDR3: CASSRREVETQYF
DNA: TGTGCCAGCAGCCGACGGGAGGTGGAGACCCAGTACTTC

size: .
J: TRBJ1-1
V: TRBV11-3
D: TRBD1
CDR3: CASSLVPPWGRGPTEAFF
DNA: TGTGCCAGCAGCTTAGTTCCGCCCTGGGGCAGGGGGCCCACTGAAGCTTTCTTT

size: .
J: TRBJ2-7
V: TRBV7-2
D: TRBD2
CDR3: CASTQLAGNTYEQYF
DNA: TGTGCCAGCACTCAACTAGCGGGAAATACCTACGAGCAGTACTTC

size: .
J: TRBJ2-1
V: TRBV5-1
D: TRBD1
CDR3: CASSLSGQGRYNEQFF
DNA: TGCGCCAGCAGCTTGTCCGGACAGGGTCGATACAATGAGCAGTTCTTC

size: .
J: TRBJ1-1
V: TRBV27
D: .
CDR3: CASSRAGSTEAFF
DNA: TGTGCCAGCAGTCGGGCCGGGAGCACTGAAGCTTTCTTT

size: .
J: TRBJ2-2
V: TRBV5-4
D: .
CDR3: CASSSPFLRDTGELFF
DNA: TGTGCCAGCAGCTCCCCTTTTTTGAGAGACACCGGGGAGCTGTTTTTT

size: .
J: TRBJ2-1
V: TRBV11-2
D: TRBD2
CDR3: CASSLGGLAGYNEQFF
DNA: TGTGCCAGCAGCTTGGGAGGGTTAGCGGGCTATAATGAGCAGTTCTTC

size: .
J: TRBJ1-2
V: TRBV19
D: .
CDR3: CATTTGISSNYGYTF
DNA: TGTGCCACCACCACCGGGATATCGTCGAACTATGGCTACACCTTC

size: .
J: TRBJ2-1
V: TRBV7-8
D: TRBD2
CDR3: CASSQTGTSGGDDEQFF
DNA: TGTGCCAGCAGCCAAACCGGGACTAGCGGGGGGGACGATGAGCAGTTCTTC

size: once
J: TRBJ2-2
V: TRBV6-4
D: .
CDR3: CASSEIRGNGELFF
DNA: TGTGCCAGCAGTGAAATCAGGGGTAACGGGGAGCTGTTTTTT

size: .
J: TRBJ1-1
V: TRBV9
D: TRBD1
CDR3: CASSVGDRELNTEAFF
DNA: TGTGCCAGCAGCGTAGGGGACAGGGAACTGAACACTGAAGCTTTCTTT

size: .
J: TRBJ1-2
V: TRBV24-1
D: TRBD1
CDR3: CATSDSWTGPSGYTF
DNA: TGTGCCACCAGTGACAGCTGGACAGGGCCGTCCGGCTACACCTTC

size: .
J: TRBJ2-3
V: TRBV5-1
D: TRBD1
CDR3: CASSYLQGRRTDTQYF
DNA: TGCGCCAGCAGCTATTTACAGGGGAGAAGAACAGATACGCAGTATTTT

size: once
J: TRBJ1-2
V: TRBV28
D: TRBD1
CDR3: CASSLPDGQGAHGYTF
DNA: TGTGCCAGCAGTTTACCTGATGGACAGGGGGCGCATGGCTACACCTTC

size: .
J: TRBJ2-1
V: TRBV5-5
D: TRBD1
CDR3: CASSLVGGSFAWFF
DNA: TGTGCCAGCAGCTTGGTAGGGGGCAGCTTTGCCTGGTTCTTC

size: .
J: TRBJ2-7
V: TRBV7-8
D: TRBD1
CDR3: CASSLARAGGTYEQYF
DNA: TGTGCCAGCAGCTTAGCGAGGGCAGGGGGAACCTACGAGCAGTACTTC

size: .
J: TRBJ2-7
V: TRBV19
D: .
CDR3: CASRDTTNEQYF
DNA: TGTGCCAGTAGGGATACTACGAACGAGCAGTACTTC

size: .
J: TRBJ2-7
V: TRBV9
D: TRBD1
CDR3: CASSVGWARTGGHEQYF
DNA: TGTGCCAGCAGCGTAGGATGGGCACGGACAGGGGGACACGAGCAGTACTTC

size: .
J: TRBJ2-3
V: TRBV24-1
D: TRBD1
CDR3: CATSDSGQGVPDTQYF
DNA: TGTGCCACCAGTGATTCCGGACAGGGGGTCCCAGATACGCAGTATTTT

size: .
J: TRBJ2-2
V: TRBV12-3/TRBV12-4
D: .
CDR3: CASSPRDTGELFF
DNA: TGTGCCAGCAGCCCCAGGGACACCGGGGAGCTGTTTTTT

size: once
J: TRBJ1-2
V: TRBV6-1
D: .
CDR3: CASSEGGYGYTF
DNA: TGTGCCAGCAGTGAAGGAGGGTATGGCTACACCTTC

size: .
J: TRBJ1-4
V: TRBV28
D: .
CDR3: CASSSHTVGGEKLFF
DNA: TGTGCCAGCAGTTCCCACACAGTCGGAGGTGAAAAACTGTTTTTT

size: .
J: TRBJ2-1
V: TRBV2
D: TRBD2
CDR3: CASTLGGLAGAVNEQFF
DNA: TGTGCCAGCACCTTGGGGGGACTAGCGGGAGCGGTCAATGAGCAGTTCTTC

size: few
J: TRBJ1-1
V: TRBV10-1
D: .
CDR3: CASSDAGLNTEAFF
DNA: TGCGCCAGCAGTGACGCAGGGCTGAACACTGAAGCTTTCTTT

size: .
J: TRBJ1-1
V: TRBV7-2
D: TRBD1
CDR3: CASSFTGVTEAFF
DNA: TGTGCCAGCAGCTTTACAGGGGTCACTGAAGCTTTCTTT

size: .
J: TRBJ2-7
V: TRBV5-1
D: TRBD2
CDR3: CASSLQTSGIDYEQYF
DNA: TGCGCCAGCAGCTTGCAGACTAGCGGTATAGACTACGAGCAGTACTTC

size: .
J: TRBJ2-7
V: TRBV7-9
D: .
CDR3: CASSQLGSYEQYF
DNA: TGTGCCAGCAGCCAACTAGGTTCCTACGAGCAGTACTTC

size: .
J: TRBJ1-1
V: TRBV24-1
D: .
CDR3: CATKGEMNTEAFF
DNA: TGTGCCACCAAGGGAGAGATGAACACTGAAGCTTTCTTT

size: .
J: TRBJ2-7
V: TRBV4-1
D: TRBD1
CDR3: CASSQGRKDRVTGRLYEQYF
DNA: TGCGCCAGCAGCCAAGGACGAAAGGACAGGGTAACGGGACGCCTCTACGAGCAGTACTTC

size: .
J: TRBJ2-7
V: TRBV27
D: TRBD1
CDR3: CASSTRQGIHEQYF
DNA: TGTGCCAGCAGTACCAGACAGGGGATCCACGAGCAGTACTTC

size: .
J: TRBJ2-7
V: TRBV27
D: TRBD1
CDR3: CASSLTTTGALYEQYF
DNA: TGTGCCAGCAGTTTAACTACGACAGGGGCTCTCTACGAGCAGTACTTC